This record looks at one TCR beta chain sequence and its context. The antigen is undetermined. The source of the sample is a study of T cell responses to AZD1222 COVID-19 vaccine. The CDR3 is 16 residues long. Deletions cut 5 bases from V and 4 bases from J, with 20 bases between. Germline CDR1 and CDR2: PRHDT and FYEKMQ (reference sequence). Broader study findings: Two doses of AZD1222 preceded a rise in Spike-specific TCR breadth and depth.

TCRdb's copy holds only in-frame clones and misses some; the assay was immunoSEQ multiplex PCR. This table holds 150,000 or so clones, approximately 90% found once. The chain combines TRBV13 with TRBJ1-1; no reliable D call. Here the sequenced sample was peripheral blood, taken on day 0 of AZD1222 vaccination. This sequence was found in an adult in good health. Here the CDR3 reads CASSTKTFLRSTEAFF. For the CDR3, the DNA is TGTGCCAGCAGCACCAAGACTTTCCTCCGAAGCACTGAAGCTTTCTTT. Full variable domain (missing parts from reference TRBV13 and TRBJ1-1): AAGVIQSPRHLIKEKRETATLKCYPIPRHDTVYWYQQGPGQDPQFLISFYEKMQSDKGSIPDRFSAQQFSDYHSELNMSSLELGDSALYFCASSTKTFLRSTEAFFGQGTRLTVV.